Listed below are T cell receptor beta chains from one sample, sequenced in a study. Sequencing used immunoSEQ multiplex PCR; TCRdb keeps in-frame clones, though not all of them. Among around 50,000 clones listed, more than 80% were seen once. What was sequenced was PBMCs. Receptor source: a man aged 40-49 years with rheumatoid arthritis. The CDR3 runs from the conserved cysteine through the conserved F or W. Fields, in order: D gene, J gene, clone size, V gene, CDR3 protein, CDR3 DNA. A D gene is named only where the DNA matches it firmly. Clone size is shown for a subset of rows, as once, few, many or a class of expanded clone.

d_gene: NA; j_gene: TRBJ2-7; abundance: NA; v_gene: TRBV3-1/TRBV3-2; CDR3aa: CASSQGTTASYEQYF; CDR3nt: TGTGCCAGCAGCCAAGGGACAACGGCCTCCTACGAGCAGTACTTC
d_gene: TRBD1; j_gene: TRBJ1-1; abundance: NA; v_gene: TRBV11-2; CDR3aa: CASSFLNRGGMNTEAFF; CDR3nt: TGTGCCAGCAGCTTTTTGAACAGGGGAGGAATGAACACTGAAGCTTTCTTT
d_gene: TRBD2; j_gene: TRBJ2-3; abundance: NA; v_gene: TRBV5-8; CDR3aa: CASSLEGRAATQYF; CDR3nt: TGTGCCAGCAGCTTGGAGGGGAGGGCAGCTACGCAGTATTTT
d_gene: NA; j_gene: TRBJ1-1; abundance: NA; v_gene: TRBV19; CDR3aa: CASSNRYNHGSEAFF; CDR3nt: TGTGCCAGTAGTAACCGTTATAACCACGGCTCTGAAGCTTTCTTT
d_gene: NA; j_gene: TRBJ1-5; abundance: NA; v_gene: TRBV5-4; CDR3aa: CASSFQGQPQHF; CDR3nt: TGTGCCAGCAGCTTCCAAGGACAGCCCCAGCATTTT
d_gene: NA; j_gene: TRBJ1-1; abundance: NA; v_gene: TRBV10-1; CDR3aa: CASSDAGSYAEAFF; CDR3nt: TGCGCCAGCAGTGATGCAGGGTCGTACGCTGAAGCTTTCTTT
d_gene: NA; j_gene: TRBJ1-2; abundance: NA; v_gene: TRBV5-3; CDR3aa: CARSLAGYTF; CDR3nt: TGTGCCAGAAGCTTGGCCGGCTACACCTTC
d_gene: NA; j_gene: TRBJ2-5; abundance: NA; v_gene: TRBV28; CDR3aa: CASSPASNTETQYF; CDR3nt: TGTGCCAGCAGTCCGGCGAGTAACACCGAGACCCAGTACTTC
d_gene: NA; j_gene: TRBJ1-6; abundance: NA; v_gene: TRBV6-5; CDR3aa: CASSYGQPYNSPLHF; CDR3nt: TGTGCCAGCAGTTACGGGCAGCCTTATAATTCACCCCTCCACTTT
d_gene: NA; j_gene: TRBJ2-5; abundance: NA; v_gene: TRBV7-9; CDR3aa: CASSPSQGQETQYF; CDR3nt: TGTGCCAGCAGCCCCTCCCAGGGTCAAGAGACCCAGTACTTC
d_gene: TRBD2; j_gene: TRBJ2-3; abundance: NA; v_gene: TRBV9; CDR3aa: CASSPRLAATDTQYF; CDR3nt: TGTGCCAGCAGCCCGCGACTAGCCGCCACAGATACGCAGTATTTT
d_gene: NA; j_gene: TRBJ1-2; abundance: NA; v_gene: TRBV5-1; CDR3aa: CASSLVQGNVGYTF; CDR3nt: TGCGCCAGCAGCTTGGTGCAGGGGAATGTAGGCTACACCTTC
d_gene: TRBD1; j_gene: TRBJ2-2; abundance: NA; v_gene: TRBV19; CDR3aa: CASSVLVAGGRNGELFF; CDR3nt: TGTGCCAGTAGTGTATTGGTGGCAGGGGGCCGAAACGGGGAGCTGTTTTTT
d_gene: NA; j_gene: TRBJ2-5; abundance: NA; v_gene: TRBV30; CDR3aa: CAWSEGSKETQYF; CDR3nt: TGTGCCTGGAGTGAGGGCAGCAAAGAGACCCAGTACTTC
d_gene: NA; j_gene: TRBJ1-1; abundance: NA; v_gene: TRBV18; CDR3aa: CASSPPGRTEAFF; CDR3nt: TGTGCCAGCTCACCACCGGGGCGCACTGAAGCTTTCTTT
d_gene: NA; j_gene: TRBJ2-5; abundance: NA; v_gene: TRBV5-1; CDR3aa: CASSFGQETQYF; CDR3nt: TGCGCCAGCAGCTTTGGCCAAGAGACCCAGTACTTC
d_gene: TRBD2; j_gene: TRBJ2-5; abundance: once; v_gene: TRBV7-3; CDR3aa: CASSPGTSGRYQETQYF; CDR3nt: TGTGCCAGCAGCCCAGGGACTAGCGGGAGGTATCAAGAGACCCAGTACTTC
d_gene: NA; j_gene: TRBJ2-3; abundance: NA; v_gene: TRBV27; CDR3aa: CASSLYSTSTDTQYF; CDR3nt: TGTGCCAGCAGTTTATATTCCACTAGCACAGATACGCAGTATTTT
d_gene: NA; j_gene: TRBJ2-7; abundance: NA; v_gene: TRBV27; CDR3aa: CASCQRGGYEQYF; CDR3nt: TGTGCCAGCTGCCAGAGAGGGGGCTACGAGCAGTACTTC
d_gene: NA; j_gene: TRBJ1-2; abundance: NA; v_gene: TRBV29-1; CDR3aa: CSTISGLGHGYTF; CDR3nt: TGCAGCACGATTTCGGGACTAGGGCATGGCTACACCTTC
d_gene: NA; j_gene: TRBJ2-7; abundance: once; v_gene: TRBV9; CDR3aa: CASSVATEGRGSYEQYF; CDR3nt: TGTGCCAGCAGCGTAGCCACCGAGGGTAGGGGCTCCTACGAGCAGTACTTC
d_gene: NA; j_gene: TRBJ1-1; abundance: NA; v_gene: TRBV20-1; CDR3aa: CSASLGNTEAFF; CDR3nt: TGCAGTGCTAGTTTAGGGAACACTGAAGCTTTCTTT
d_gene: NA; j_gene: TRBJ2-3; abundance: NA; v_gene: TRBV7-8; CDR3aa: CASSLVAASTDTQYF; CDR3nt: TGTGCCAGCAGCTTAGTGGCAGCTAGCACAGATACGCAGTATTTT
d_gene: NA; j_gene: TRBJ1-2; abundance: NA; v_gene: TRBV7-2; CDR3aa: CASSLNQGYGWGYTF; CDR3nt: TGTGCCAGCAGCTTAAATCAGGGATATGGATGGGGCTACACCTTC
d_gene: NA; j_gene: TRBJ2-7; abundance: NA; v_gene: TRBV7-8; CDR3aa: CASSIGTTYEQYF; CDR3nt: TGTGCCAGCAGCATCGGGACAACCTACGAGCAGTACTTC
d_gene: NA; j_gene: TRBJ1-4; abundance: NA; v_gene: TRBV10-1; CDR3aa: CASRVLFF; CDR3nt: TGCGCCAGCCGCGTGCTGTTTTTT
d_gene: NA; j_gene: TRBJ1-5; abundance: NA; v_gene: TRBV7-9; CDR3aa: CASSLDNQPQHF; CDR3nt: TGTGCCAGCAGCCTAGACAATCAGCCCCAGCATTTT
d_gene: NA; j_gene: TRBJ1-1; abundance: NA; v_gene: TRBV21-1; CDR3aa: CATLLDGGGGTEAFF; CDR3nt: TGTGCCACCTTACTTGATGGGGGAGGGGGGACTGAAGCTTTCTTT
d_gene: NA; j_gene: TRBJ2-2; abundance: NA; v_gene: TRBV7-2; CDR3aa: CASSLLDYANTGELFF; CDR3nt: TGTGCCAGCAGCTTACTAGATTACGCGAACACCGGGGAGCTGTTTTTT
d_gene: NA; j_gene: TRBJ1-1; abundance: NA; v_gene: TRBV7-3; CDR3aa: CASSWTRMNTEAFF; CDR3nt: TGTGCCAGCAGCTGGACAAGGATGAACACTGAAGCTTTCTTT
d_gene: NA; j_gene: TRBJ2-1; abundance: NA; v_gene: TRBV5-1; CDR3aa: CASSFSNEQFF; CDR3nt: TGCGCCAGCAGCTTTAGCAATGAGCAGTTCTTC
d_gene: NA; j_gene: TRBJ1-2; abundance: NA; v_gene: TRBV6-2/TRBV6-3; CDR3aa: CASSLGGITGGYTF; CDR3nt: TGTGCCAGCAGTTTGGGGGGCATAACGGGTGGCTACACCTTC
d_gene: NA; j_gene: TRBJ2-7; abundance: NA; v_gene: TRBV19; CDR3aa: CASSITDNEQYF; CDR3nt: TGTGCCAGTAGTATTACGGATAACGAGCAGTACTTC
d_gene: NA; j_gene: TRBJ2-5; abundance: NA; v_gene: TRBV28; CDR3aa: CASSPAWPRTDPSRQETQYF; CDR3nt: TGTGCCAGCAGTCCCGCTTGGCCTCGCACGGACCCATCTCGTCAAGAGACCCAGTACTTC
d_gene: NA; j_gene: TRBJ1-1; abundance: NA; v_gene: TRBV3-1/TRBV3-2; CDR3aa: CASSQGVTEAFF; CDR3nt: TGTGCCAGCAGCCAAGGGGTTACTGAAGCTTTCTTT
d_gene: TRBD2; j_gene: TRBJ2-3; abundance: NA; v_gene: TRBV4-1; CDR3aa: CASSLGGESTDTQYF; CDR3nt: TGCGCCAGCAGCCTCGGGGGGGAGAGCACAGATACGCAGTATTTT
d_gene: TRBD2; j_gene: TRBJ2-7; abundance: NA; v_gene: TRBV9; CDR3aa: CASSPIVAGGLEQYF; CDR3nt: TGTGCCAGCAGCCCTATCGTAGCGGGGGGGCTCGAGCAGTACTTC
d_gene: NA; j_gene: TRBJ1-5; abundance: NA; v_gene: TRBV21-1; CDR3aa: CASSKKIFAGDNQPQHF; CDR3nt: TGTGCCAGCAGCAAAAAAATTTTTGCAGGGGACAATCAGCCCCAGCATTTT
d_gene: NA; j_gene: TRBJ1-3; abundance: NA; v_gene: TRBV19; CDR3aa: CASSPTFTSSGNTIYF; CDR3nt: TGTGCCAGTAGCCCTACCTTTACGAGCTCTGGAAACACCATATATTTT